These 30 T cell receptor beta chains were sequenced from one sample in a study of cytomegalovirus exposure and HLA in healthy donors. 60 Vbeta and 13 Jbeta primers were used in PCR. Sequenced by immunoSEQ multiplex PCR; TCRdb stores in-frame clones only, minus some. Here the sample spans about 59,000 clones, roughly 84% being singletons. Material: PBMCs. The receptors shown here come from a human donor in good health.

J is TRBJ2-1 and V is TRBV7-2; the match to TRBD1 covers 8 bases. The CDR3 is 16 amino acids. Germline CDR1 SGHTA, CDR2 FQGNSA. V was clipped by 4 bases and J by 0 bases; unmatched bases: 5. In DNA, the CDR3 is TGTGCCAGCAGCTCGACAGGGGATACCTCCTACAATGAGCAGTTCTTC. It encodes CASSSTGDTSYNEQFF.

The rearrangement links TRBV5-1 to TRBJ2-1; 7 nucleotides match TRBD2. Trimming at V came to 6 bases and at J to 3 bases, leaving 6 bases not matched to a gene. In germline, CDR1 is SGHRS, CDR2 YFSETQ. The CDR3 runs to 14 residues. CDR3 protein: CASTLGGGYNEQFF. CDR3 nucleotides: TGCGCCAGCACCCTGGGGGGGGGCTACAATGAGCAGTTCTTC.

The chain has TRBV7-9 and TRBJ1-4; D not resolved. CDR1 is SEHNR and CDR2 is FQNEAQ in the germline V gene (reference sequence). Trimming pared 1 base from V and 0 bases from J, leaving 9 bases between. The CDR3 consists of 16 residues. CDR3 sequence reads: CASSLVGDATNEKLFF. Here the CDR3 DNA reads TGTGCCAGCAGCTTAGTCGGGGATGCAACTAATGAAAAACTGTTTTTT. Full variable domain (remainder filled in from reference TRBV7-9 and TRBJ1-4): DTGVSQNPRHKITKRGQNVTFRCDPISEHNRLYWYRQTLGQGPEFLTYFQNEAQLEKSRLLSDRFSAERPKGSFSTLEIQRTEQGDSAMYLCASSLVGDATNEKLFFGSGTQLSVL.

This sequence joins TRBV5-4 and TRBJ2-7, with 11 positions matching TRBD2. Germline loops: CDR1 SGHNT, CDR2 YYREEE (reference sequence). This CDR3 has 16 residues. Trimming cost V 3 bases and J 0 bases; bases outside gene matches: 5. The CDR3 DNA follows: TGTGCCAGCAGCTCAGGACTAGCGGGTCGCTCCTACGAGCAGTACTTC. This translates into CASSSGLAGRSYEQYF.

CDR3 coding DNA: TGTGCCAGCAGCGTAGGGGGGAGGGGTTACGAGCAGTACTTC. Protein: CASSVGGRGYEQYF. J is TRBJ2-7 and V is TRBV9, with 7 nucleotides matching TRBD2. This CDR3 spans 14 amino acids. CDR1 is SGDLS, CDR2 YYNGEE, per germline. The trim removed 0 bases at V and 4 bases at J, leaving 4 bases unmatched. Complete variable domain (other parts from reference TRBV9 and TRBJ2-7): DSGVTQTPKHLITATGQRVTLRCSPRSGDLSVYWYQQSLDQGLQFLIQYYNGEERAKGNILERFSAQQFPDLHSELNLSSLELGDSALYFCASSVGGRGYEQYFGPGTRLTVT.

This chain uses TRBV10-3 with TRBJ1-3, with D perhaps TRBD1 (6 bases). The CDR3 loop spans 15 amino acids. Germline values: CDR1 ENHRY, CDR2 SYGVKD. V was clipped by 0 bases and J by 4 bases, with 10 bases between them. CDR3 loop: CAISESQGTGNTIYF. CDR3 bases: TGTGCCATCAGTGAGTCGCAGGGGACAGGAAACACCATATATTTT.

In nucleotides, the CDR3 is TGTGCCAGCAGCATCCTCGGAGGACAGGGGGTTTACGAGCAGTACTTC. Translation: CASSILGGQGVYEQYF. The chain uses TRBV7-9 and TRBJ2-7; 10 nucleotides line up with TRBD1. Unmatched junction bases numbered 11, after V lost 5 bases and J lost 4 bases. CDR3 length equals 16 residues. Germline V gene sequence: CDR1 SEHNR, CDR2 FQNEAQ (reference sequence).

V is TRBV13 and J is TRBJ1-2; D gene ambiguous. V lost 5 bases and J 0 bases, leaving 19 bases between the germline ends. Germline V gene data show CDR1 as PRHDT and CDR2 as FYEKMQ (reference sequence). The CDR3 extends over 17 amino acids. The CDR3 bases are TGTGCCAGCAGCCCCGAGATGCGTCCCTCTACTAACTATGGCTACACCTTC. Its protein is CASSPEMRPSTNYGYTF.

This chain connects TRBV20-1 to TRBJ2-7; D is possibly TRBD1 (5 bases). Trimming shortened V by 5 bases and J by 5 bases, and 10 bases separated the two germline ends. Germline V CDR1 and CDR2: DFQATT, SNEGSKA (reference sequence). This CDR3 region has 11 residues. CDR3 protein: CSAPGYHEQYF. The CDR3 bases are TGCAGTGCTCCAGGGTACCACGAGCAGTACTTC.

The rearrangement links TRBV6-1 to TRBJ2-2; 10 positions match TRBD1. V was pared by 7 bases and J by 7 bases, with 6 bases of the junction left unmatched. The CDR3 spans 14 residues. Germline values: CDR1 MNHNS, CDR2 SASEGT. The CDR3 nucleotides read TGTGCCAGCATTACGGACAGGGGGGGCGGGGAGCTGTTTTTT. It encodes CASITDRGGGELFF.

V gene TRBV7-9 combines with J gene TRBJ2-2; TRBD2 is a possible D gene (7 bases). This CDR3 is 15 amino acids long. Deletions cut 4 bases from V and 5 bases from J, with 14 bases between. The germline V gene encodes CDR1 SEHNR and CDR2 FQNEAQ (reference sequence). CDR3 sequence (DNA): TGTGCCAGCAGCTGGACGGGGGGCCCGACCGGGGAGCTGTTTTTT. This codes for CASSWTGGPTGELFF. Combining the CDR3 with reference TRBV7-9 and TRBJ2-2 gives the whole variable domain DTGVSQNPRHKITKRGQNVTFRCDPISEHNRLYWYRQTLGQGPEFLTYFQNEAQLEKSRLLSDRFSAERPKGSFSTLEIQRTEQGDSAMYLCASSWTGGPTGELFFGEGSRLTVL.

The chain links TRBV7-2 to TRBJ2-5; D is perhaps TRBD2 (5 bases). CDR3 length equals 15 residues. V was shortened by 5 bases and J by 3 bases, with 16 bases between the two germline ends. CDR1 and CDR2 from the germline V gene are SGHTA and FQGNSA. The CDR3 reads CASSDRGRGEETQYF. For the CDR3, the DNA is TGTGCCAGCAGCGATCGTGGGAGAGGTGAAGAGACCCAGTACTTC.

In the case of this clone: A read error may produce the germline difference seen at one junction end. V usage is TRBV7-9 and J usage is TRBJ2-3, with unresolved D. The germline CDR1 and CDR2 sequences are SEHNR and FQNEAQ (reference sequence). This CDR3 has 17 residues. Here the CDR3 reads CSSSLVLGPSGTDTQYF. CDR3 DNA: TGTTCCAGCAGCTTAGTGCTTGGTCCCTCAGGCACAGATACGCAGTATTTT.

This sequence joins TRBV11-2 and TRBJ2-2; 8 bases fit TRBD2. Germline trimming cut 2 bases from V and 3 bases from J; bases unmatched to any gene: 5. CDR1 and CDR2 from the germline V gene are SGHAT and FQNNGV. The CDR3 is 16 residues long. CDR3: CASSLLPGGDTGELFF. CDR3 DNA: TGTGCCAGCAGCTTACTTCCGGGAGGGGACACCGGGGAGCTGTTTTTT.

This chain connects TRBV29-1 to TRBJ1-2, with 8 bases matching TRBD1. This CDR3 region has 16 residues. With V trimmed by 0 bases and J by 0 bases, 6 bases remained unmatched. Germline values: CDR1 SQVTM, CDR2 ANQGSEA. The CDR3 coding sequence is TGCAGCGTTGAAGATACAGGGGGGGTAACTAACTATGGCTACACCTTC. Amino acids: CSVEDTGGVTNYGYTF.

The chain employs TRBV19 and TRBJ1-2; the D gene is possibly TRBD1 (6 bases). Germline V gene lookup returns CDR1 LNHDA and CDR2 SQIVND (reference sequence). The CDR3 is 14 residues long. The ends were cut back, 7 bases at V and 0 bases at J, with 12 bases in the middle. The CDR3: CASTTGHSNYGYTF. Written as DNA, the CDR3 is TGTGCCAGTACAACGGGACATTCTAACTATGGCTACACCTTC.

The CDR3 sequence is CASSEYGQGSYNEQFF. The DNA of the CDR3 is TGTGCCAGCAGTGAGTACGGACAGGGTTCCTACAATGAGCAGTTCTTC. The chain is built from TRBV6-4 and TRBJ2-1; TRBD1 matches 8 bases. Germline CDR1 MRHNA, CDR2 SNTAGT. The V and J ends lost 3 bases and 1 base, in that order; junction bases with no gene match: 5. CDR3 length: 16 residues.

This chain links TRBV5-1 with TRBJ1-6, with D unclear. CDR1 SGHRS and CDR2 YFSETQ come from the germline V gene. V lost 0 bases and J 5 bases, leaving 12 bases between the germline ends. The CDR3 is made up of 16 amino acids. The CDR3 DNA reads TGCGCCAGCAGCTTGGCGGAGGGAGGGAATAATTCACCCCTCCACTTT. It specifies CASSLAEGGNNSPLHF.

The chain employs TRBV28 and TRBJ1-4, with D unresolved. V was cut by 4 bases and J by 4 bases, with 4 bases left in between. This CDR3 is 12 amino acids long. From germline, CDR1 is MDHEN and CDR2 SYDVKM. CDR3 protein: CASSYYNEKLFF. Written as DNA, the CDR3 is TGTGCCAGCAGTTACTATAATGAAAAACTGTTTTTT.

The J gene is TRBJ1-1, the V gene TRBV5-1; the D is unclear. The CDR3 contains 16 residues. CDR1 and CDR2 from the germline V gene are SGHRS and YFSETQ. Trimming pared 0 bases from V and 1 base from J, leaving 13 bases between. CDR3 bases: TGCGCCAGCAGCTTGGACCCATCAGTACCGAACACTGAAGCTTTCTTT. Its translation is CASSLDPSVPNTEAFF.

This clone was seen a few times. The V call is TRBV6-1, the J call TRBJ1-1; TRBD1 aligns across 9 bases. Germline CDR1 is MNHNS and CDR2 is SASEGT. With 6 bases clipped from V and 5 bases from J, the junction kept 7 bases outside the gene matches. This CDR3 comprises 14 residues. In nucleotides, the CDR3 is TGTGCCAGCAGACAACAGGGGGCGCGGACTGAAGCTTTCTTT. It yields the protein CASRQQGARTEAFF.

This sequence joins TRBV10-3 and TRBJ1-2; TRBD1 matches 9 bases. The germline V gene encodes CDR1 ENHRY and CDR2 SYGVKD. CDR3 length: 16 amino acids. After removal of 7 bases from V and 6 bases from J, the junction contained 15 bases not matched to a gene. The CDR3 bases are TGTGCCATCACCAATCTGGGGGGGGACAGGGTTAATGGCTACACCTTC. This codes for CAITNLGGDRVNGYTF.

The chain carries TRBV7-2 and TRBJ1-6; possible D gene TRBD1, 5 bases. The CDR3 consists of 17 residues. Germline CDR1 is SGHTA and CDR2 is FQGNSA. Trimming stripped 2 bases from V and 7 bases from J, with 18 bases between. CDR3 nucleotide sequence: TGTGCCAGCAGCTTAACATTGGAGGGGCTTGGCAATTCACCCCTCCACTTT. Residues: CASSLTLEGLGNSPLHF.

This clone has only one observation. This chain joins TRBV18 and TRBJ2-7, with D unclear. Trimming removed 3 bases at V and 7 bases at J, with 10 bases between. Germline V gene sequence: CDR1 KGHSH, CDR2 LQKENI. This CDR3 region has 12 residues. The CDR3: CASSPVQSEQYF. The CDR3 DNA sequence: TGTGCCAGCTCACCTGTACAGAGTGAGCAGTACTTC.

This clone was seen only a few times. The chain couples TRBV5-1 to TRBJ2-2; TRBD1 might be the D (6 bases). The CDR3 loop spans 16 amino acids. Germline V gene lookup returns CDR1 SGHRS and CDR2 YFSETQ. V was shortened by 0 bases and J by 2 bases, with 11 bases between the two germline ends. CDR3 loop: CASSLAEQGNTGELFF. The DNA of the CDR3 is TGCGCCAGCAGCTTGGCAGAACAGGGAAACACCGGGGAGCTGTTTTTT.

This chain links TRBV4-2 with TRBJ2-7; weak D call: TRBD2 (6 bases). The V gene's germline CDR1 is LGHNA and CDR2 YNFKEQ. V was cut by 2 bases and J by 7 bases, with 24 bases left in between. The CDR3 is made up of 17 amino acids. As DNA, the CDR3 is TGTGCCAGCAGCCAATTAAAATACAGCCGGGGTGGGGGGGAGCAGTACTTC. Translating gives CASSQLKYSRGGGEQYF.

J is TRBJ2-5 and V is TRBV4-1; no definite D call. Trimming removed 4 bases from V and 4 bases from J, with 16 bases in between. Germline CDR1 is MGHRA and CDR2 is YSYEKL. The CDR3 totals 15 residues. CDR3 DNA sequence: TGCGCCAGCAGCCCGTTGGGCGAAGGTGTAGAGACCCAGTACTTC. It codes for CASSPLGEGVETQYF.

The chain carries TRBV7-8 and TRBJ1-5; D remains ambiguous. Trimming stripped 2 bases from V and 11 bases from J, with 10 bases between. This CDR3 comprises 12 residues. CDR1 and CDR2 from the germline V gene are SGHVS and FQNEAQ. The CDR3 bases are TGTGCCAGCAGCTTAACCACCCAGTCCCAGCATTTT. Amino acids: CASSLTTQSQHF.

This chain links TRBV29-1 with TRBJ2-3; possibly TRBD2 for D (7 bases). Trimming removed 5 bases from V and 3 bases from J, with 21 bases in between. Germline CDR1 and CDR2: SQVTM and ANQGSEA. This CDR3 spans 16 amino acids. The CDR3 DNA follows: TGCAGCGTTCGTCGGGGGGCCTTGGGGGGGACAGATACGCAGTATTTT. Translated: CSVRRGALGGTDTQYF.

This clone showed up just a few times. This chain links TRBV7-2 with TRBJ2-1, with a tentative D call TRBD1 (5 bases). Germline assignment: CDR1 SGHTA and CDR2 FQGNSA. CDR3 length: 15 amino acids. V shed 0 bases and J shed 3 bases, with 9 bases lying between them. This CDR3 reads CASSLAPGRYNEQFF. Written as DNA, the CDR3 is TGTGCCAGCAGCTTAGCACCAGGGCGCTACAATGAGCAGTTCTTC.